The 28 T cell receptor beta chains given below trace back to one sample, sequenced in a study of CD8 T cells in Susac syndrome. Reverse transcription used roughly 0.45 to 1 ug RNA and random hexamers. TCRdb independently ran MiXCR on the immunoSEQ multiplex PCR reads; one entry per CDR3 protein. The repertoire holds 150,000 to 200,000 distinct CDR3 sequences, 91% seen once, with 0.087% in the top ten. Sequencing was carried out using CD4+ T cells from PBMCs. The source is a human donor with Susac syndrome.

This clonotype was seen just once. This rearrangement joins TRBV30 to TRBJ2-3; 9 bases line up with TRBD2. From germline, CDR1 is GTSNPN and CDR2 SVGIG (reference sequence). V was clipped by 1 base and J by 0 bases; unmatched bases: 8. This CDR3 is 17 amino acids long. CDR3 sequence: CAWSGLAGSTSTDTQYF. The CDR3 coding sequence is TGTGCCTGGAGTGGTCTAGCGGGGAGCACTAGCACAGATACGCAGTATTTT.

The rearrangement links TRBV20-1 to TRBJ1-1, with 7 bases identical to TRBD1. In germline, CDR1 is DFQATT, CDR2 SNEGSKA (reference sequence). This CDR3 has 17 residues. The J segment lost 5 bases and the V segment lost 2 bases, leaving 17 bases of the junction unmatched. CDR3 bases: TGCAGTGCTAGACAACTCAGGGGGAAAGGGGGGATGACTGAAGCTTTCTTT. Translating gives CSARQLRGKGGMTEAFF.

This clonotype turned up a few times. One end of the junction does not line up with germline, which may come from a read error. The chain employs TRBV4-1 and TRBJ1-1, with D uncertain. The CDR3 has 16 amino acids. Germline V gene lookup returns CDR1 MGHRA and CDR2 YSYEKL. The CDR3 loop reads CASSQVRWTKGTEAFF. The CDR3 region has the DNA TGCGCCAGCAGCCAAGTTCGTTGGACCAAGGGTACTGAAGCTTTTTTT.

The chain joins TRBV20-1 to TRBJ1-1; 8 nucleotides match TRBD1. Germline V lookup: CDR1 DFQATT, CDR2 SNEGSKA (reference sequence). Losses at the gene ends were 5 bases for V and 1 base for J; bases not matched to a gene: 3. This CDR3 is 13 amino acids long. Here the CDR3 reads CSAEQGGNTEAFF. For the CDR3, the DNA is TGCAGTGCTGAACAGGGGGGGAACACTGAAGCTTTCTTT.

V is TRBV2 and J is TRBJ2-5, with TRBD1 as a possible D gene (5 bases). Deletions cut 6 bases from V and 1 base from J, with 12 bases between. Germline V gene data show CDR1 as SNHLY and CDR2 as FYNNEI. The CDR3 spans 14 residues. CDR3 loop: CASRRETAQETQYF. For the CDR3, the DNA is TGTGCCAGCAGACGAGAGACAGCCCAAGAGACCCAGTACTTC.

This rearrangement joins TRBV5-1 to TRBJ2-3; perhaps D is TRBD1 or TRBD2 (6 bases each). Germline CDR1 and CDR2: SGHRS and YFSETQ. This CDR3 has 17 residues. V dropped 4 bases and J dropped 2 bases, with 20 bases sitting between them. DNA of the CDR3: TGCGCCAGCAGCATCACACCAATCCGGGGGCCCACAGATACGCAGTATTTT. Translation gives CASSITPIRGPTDTQYF.

Only one count was recorded for this clonotype. The chain joins TRBV3-1 to TRBJ2-3; the D gene could be TRBD1 or TRBD2 (6 bases each). Trimming removed 2 bases at V and 5 bases at J, with 8 bases between. There are 13 residues in the CDR3. CDR1 is LGHDT, CDR2 YNNKEL, per germline (reference sequence). CDR3 in amino acids: CASSQRGQDTQYF. DNA of the CDR3: TGTGCCAGCAGCCAACGGGGGCAAGATACGCAGTATTTT.

This CDR3 is CASSEGAGGNQETQYF. DNA of the CDR3: TGTGCCAGCAGCGAGGGAGCGGGGGGGAACCAAGAGACCCAGTACTTC. The V gene is TRBV9, the J gene TRBJ2-5; TRBD2 aligns across 10 bases. Trimming cost V 3 bases and J 0 bases; bases outside gene matches: 5. The germline gives CDR1 SGDLS, CDR2 YYNGEE. The CDR3 contains 16 residues.

This clonotype has only one observation. The J gene is TRBJ2-1, the V gene TRBV18, with D possibly called TRBD1 or TRBD2 (5 bases each). CDR3 length: 15 amino acids. V was clipped by 6 bases and J by 0 bases, with 12 bases between them. Looked up from germline, CDR1 is KGHSH and CDR2 is LQKENI. In nucleotides, the CDR3 is TGTGCCAGCTCTCGGGACGGAAGCTCCTACAATGAGCAGTTCTTC. Amino acid sequence: CASSRDGSSYNEQFF.

The chain carries TRBV29-1 and TRBJ2-1; 11 bases match TRBD2. After removal of 3 bases from V and 4 bases from J, the junction contained 5 bases not matched to a gene. CDR1 and CDR2 from the germline V gene are SQVTM and ANQGSEA. CDR3 length equals 15 residues. The CDR3 protein is CSVEGSGRGYNEQFF. CDR3 bases: TGCAGCGTTGAGGGTAGCGGGAGGGGATACAATGAGCAGTTCTTC.

The chain is built from TRBV11-1 and TRBJ1-6; weak D call: TRBD1 (5 bases). Germline-derived CDR1 and CDR2 are SGHAT and FQDESV (reference sequence). Deletions cut 1 base from V and 10 bases from J, with 11 bases between. CDR3 size: 14 residues. This CDR3 is CASSLDGKGSPLHF. CDR3 coding DNA: TGTGCCAGCAGCTTAGACGGAAAGGGGTCACCCCTCCACTTT. Supplemented by reference TRBV11-1 and TRBJ1-6, the full variable domain reads EAEVAQSPRYKITEKSQAVAFWCDPISGHATLYWYRQILGQGPELLVQFQDESVVDDSQLPKDRFSAERLKGVDSTLKIQPAELGDSAMYLCASSLDGKGSPLHFGNGTRLTVT.

The rearrangement uses TRBV19 and TRBJ2-1; D unclear. Trimming stripped 7 bases from V and 4 bases from J, with 11 bases between. CDR1 is LNHDA and CDR2 is SQIVND in the germline V gene (reference sequence). The CDR3 has 13 residues. The DNA for the CDR3 is TGTGCCAGTAACACGGGCGTTTACAATGAGCAGTTCTTC. Its protein product is CASNTGVYNEQFF.

The chain carries TRBV28 and TRBJ1-2, with D perhaps TRBD1 (6 bases). Trimming shortened V by 10 bases and J by 13 bases, and 16 bases separated the two germline ends. The germline V gene encodes CDR1 MDHEN and CDR2 SYDVKM. The length of the CDR3 is 10 residues. CDR3 DNA: TGTGCCACATCGGGGGCACTCTCCACCTTC. Protein sequence: CATSGALSTF.

V is TRBV5-1 and J is TRBJ2-2; 8 bases fit TRBD2. The CDR3 is 16 residues long. Germline CDR1 reads SGHRS; CDR2 reads YFSETQ. Germline trimming cut 5 bases from V and 7 bases from J; bases unmatched to any gene: 13. The CDR3 sequence: CASRLDRGLADGELFF. DNA of the CDR3: TGCGCCAGCAGACTGGACCGAGGACTAGCCGACGGGGAGCTGTTTTTT.

The rearrangement joins TRBV7-9 to TRBJ2-3, with D unclear. The germline V gene has CDR1 SEHNR and CDR2 FQNEAQ (reference sequence). There are 14 residues in the CDR3. Deletions cut 8 bases from V and 2 bases from J, with 14 bases between. CDR3 in amino acids: CASGKAGTTDTQYF. The CDR3 coding sequence is TGTGCCAGCGGTAAGGCAGGTACCACAGATACGCAGTATTTT.

The rearrangement links TRBV20-1 to TRBJ2-7; 10 bases fit TRBD2. Trimming at V came to 1 base and at J to 3 bases, leaving 9 bases not matched to a gene. Germline assignment: CDR1 DFQATT and CDR2 SNEGSKA (reference sequence). This CDR3 spans 16 amino acids. In nucleotides, the CDR3 is TGCAGTGCTAGAGCCCCTCTAGCGGGGGTCCACTACGAGCAGTACTTC. Protein sequence: CSARAPLAGVHYEQYF.

The chain recombines TRBV11-2 with TRBJ1-1; D not certain. Germline V gene lookup returns CDR1 SGHAT and CDR2 FQNNGV. The CDR3 runs to 13 residues. Deletions cut 5 bases from V and 1 base from J, with 8 bases between. The CDR3 region has the DNA TGTGCCAGCAGCCGGAATGGGAACACTGAAGCTTTCTTT. This codes for CASSRNGNTEAFF.

V gene TRBV7-8 combines with J gene TRBJ1-2, with unresolved D. The CDR3 is 14 residues long. The V end was cut by 2 bases, the J end by 4 bases, with 11 bases between. In germline, CDR1 is SGHVS, CDR2 FQNEAQ. CDR3 sequence reads: CASSLSGEAYGYTF. The CDR3 DNA is TGTGCCAGCAGCTTAAGTGGGGAGGCCTATGGCTACACCTTC.

V gene TRBV12-3 or TRBV12-4 combines with J gene TRBJ1-2; D is perhaps TRBD1 (6 bases). Trimming removed 3 bases from V and 3 bases from J, with 17 bases in between. The length of the CDR3 is 16 residues. This chain's CDR3 is CASSLGGGARDYGYTF. The DNA for the CDR3 is TGTGCCAGCAGTTTGGGTGGGGGGGCGAGGGACTATGGCTACACCTTC.

The J gene is TRBJ1-1, the V gene TRBV29-1, with D unresolved. The CDR3 has 13 residues. Germline CDR1 and CDR2: SQVTM and ANQGSEA. The V and J ends lost 5 bases and 0 bases respectively, with 10 bases between them. The DNA of the CDR3 is TGCAGCGTTAGCCCAGCCCTGAACACTGAAGCTTTCTTT. This codes for CSVSPALNTEAFF.

V gene TRBV24-1 combines with J gene TRBJ1-2; D is unclear. The CDR3 covers 13 residues. The germline V gene has CDR1 KGHDR and CDR2 SFDVKD. Trimming removed 5 bases at V and 3 bases at J, with 9 bases between. As DNA, the CDR3 is TGTGCCACCAGTGTATCTTCCGACTATGGCTACACCTTC. This gives the protein CATSVSSDYGYTF.

The CDR3 here is CASSAQKYGYTF. In nucleotides, the CDR3 is TGTGCCAGCAGCGCACAGAAATATGGCTACACCTTC. The J gene is TRBJ1-2, the V gene TRBV9; D uncertain. CDR1 and CDR2 from the germline V gene are SGDLS and YYNGEE. The CDR3 length is 12 residues. Between the trimmed V and J ends, which lost 3 bases and 5 bases, there was a span of 8 bases.

The gene calls are TRBV4-1 and TRBJ2-1; D remains unclear. In germline, CDR1 is MGHRA, CDR2 YSYEKL. The V and J ends lost 6 bases and 1 base respectively, with 16 bases between them. The CDR3 runs 16 residues. CDR3 amino acids: CASSLNPGISYNEQFF. CDR3 in DNA: TGCGCCAGCAGTCTGAACCCAGGCATTTCCTACAATGAGCAGTTCTTC.

This chain joins TRBV5-6 and TRBJ2-3; D remains unclear. V lost 4 bases and J lost 2, with 8 bases in between. This CDR3 contains 13 residues. Germline CDR1 and CDR2: SGHDT and YYEEEE. The CDR3 nucleotides read TGTGCCAGCAGCATTGGCCCCACAGATACGCAGTATTTT. Its translation: CASSIGPTDTQYF.

The chain is built from TRBV19 and TRBJ1-1; 9 bases are shared with TRBD1. This CDR3 is built from 14 residues. The V segment lost 6 bases and the J segment 3 bases; nucleotides outside the gene matches: 5. The germline V gene encodes CDR1 LNHDA and CDR2 SQIVND (reference sequence). The CDR3: CASSLGQGDTEAFF. The CDR3 region has the DNA TGTGCCAGTAGCCTGGGACAGGGAGACACTGAAGCTTTCTTT.

The chain employs TRBV6-2 or TRBV6-3 and TRBJ1-5; D is ambiguous. V lost 6 bases to trimming and J lost 0 bases, with 6 bases between them. Germline loops: CDR1 MNHEY, CDR2 SVGEGT. The CDR3 covers 13 residues. CDR3 sequence reads: CASRLYSNQPQHF. Here the CDR3 DNA reads TGTGCCAGCAGACTATATAGCAATCAGCCCCAGCATTTT.

The chain uses TRBV6-2 or TRBV6-3 and TRBJ2-3; D is tentatively TRBD1 or TRBD2 (5 bases each). Trimming cost V 6 bases and J 2 bases, with 9 bases left between them. The CDR3 has 13 amino acids. Germline values: CDR1 MNHEY, CDR2 SVGEGT. The CDR3, as DNA: TGTGCCAGCAGGGGGGTCCCCACAGATACGCAGTATTTT. This sequence encodes CASRGVPTDTQYF.

This chain uses TRBV30 with TRBJ2-7; perhaps TRBD1 as D (6 bases). This CDR3 is 13 amino acids long. Trimming cost V 3 bases and J 1 base, with 10 bases left between them. Germline CDR1 is GTSNPN and CDR2 is SVGIG (reference sequence). Here the CDR3 DNA reads TGTGCCTGGAGCAAGACAGGTTCCTACGAGCAGTACTTC. Its protein product is CAWSKTGSYEQYF.